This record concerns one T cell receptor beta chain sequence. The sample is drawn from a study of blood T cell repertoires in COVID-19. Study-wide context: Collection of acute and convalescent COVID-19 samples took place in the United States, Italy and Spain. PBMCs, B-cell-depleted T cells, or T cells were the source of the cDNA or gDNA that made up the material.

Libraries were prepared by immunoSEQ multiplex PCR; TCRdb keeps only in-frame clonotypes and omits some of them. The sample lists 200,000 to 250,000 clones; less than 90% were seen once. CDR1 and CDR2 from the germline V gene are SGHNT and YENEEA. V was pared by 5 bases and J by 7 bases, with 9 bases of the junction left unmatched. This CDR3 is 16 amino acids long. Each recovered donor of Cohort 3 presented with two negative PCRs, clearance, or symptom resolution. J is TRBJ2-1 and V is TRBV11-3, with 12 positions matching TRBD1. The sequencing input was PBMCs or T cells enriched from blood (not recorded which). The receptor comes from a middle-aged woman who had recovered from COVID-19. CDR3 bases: TGTGCCAGCAGCCCGGGACAGGGGGCGATTGAGAATGAGCAGTTCTTC. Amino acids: CASSPGQGAIENEQFF.